This T cell receptor (beta chain) is drawn from a study of Tregs in tolerant kidney transplant recipients (dated by TCRdb to between 2018 and 2021). For the study in its entirety: Transplants used related donors with nonmyeloablative bone marrow transplantation; mixed chimerism was transient in the human trials. The study applied TCRbeta sequencing to find donor-specific regulatory T cells before combined kidney and bone marrow transplantation and then followed those same cells after transplant.

For TCRbeta CDR3 sequencing, genomic DNA was extracted from sorted cells using the QIAGEN DNeasy Blood and Tissue Kit. High-throughput TCRbeta CDR3 sequencing, which included PCR amplification with bias correction and internal controls, was done commercially through immunoSEQ. Under the source paper's analysis protocol: Unique productive TCRbeta sequences were defined by CDR3 nucleotide sequence where primers matched, and otherwise by CDR3 amino acid sequence together with Vbeta and Jbeta genes. As a correction for sorting error, sequences shared between sorted populations at a frequency ratio of 2:1 or less were discarded, and the remaining shared sequences were assigned to the higher population. Donor-reactive sequences were defined as at least 5-fold expanded in CFSE-low cells versus unstimulated cells, with frequency of at least 0.01% in CFSE-low cells. Jensen-Shannon divergence, calculated on the top 100 TCRbeta sequences ranked by frequency, was used to quantify repertoire divergence. For samples with multiple sequencing runs, sorting error was corrected in each run separately before the runs were combined. TCRdb limited this immuneACCESS table to in-frame rearrangements with V and J called. A share of clones is missing; checked studies link under half to unresolved V genes, and the rest is unexplained. For V, J and clone size, that table is used; D and trimming come from the DNA. The table for this sample lists roughly 99,000 clones; over 85% of them were counted only once. The ten largest clones add up to 0.46% of the sample.

Overall study results and their limits: Donor-specific Treg expansion exceeded global Treg expansion in tolerant patients, suggesting antigen-driven rather than nonspecific expansion. Expanding Tregs with activated donor B cells appeared to identify the most biologically relevant and donor-specific TCRbeta repertoire. The study was constrained by small patient numbers, and validation of the findings is required in larger populations and under other immunosuppression protocols. For some patients the PCR primers changed over time, which made it impossible to compare the samples from those patients at the nucleotide level. Biological reproducibility was not directly addressed, though technical replication error appeared minimal.

Explained via the paper, the time point label denotes: blood sample drawn before combined kidney and bone marrow transplant. Unstimulated Tregs (CD4+CD25+CD127-), CD4+ non-Tregs (CD4+CD25-), CD4 and CD8 cells were FACS-sorted from thawed PBMCs. Patients were a few combined kidney and bone marrow transplant recipients from the ITN036ST trial, and only these trial subjects had samples available. Healthy control blood was processed to PBMCs with a Ficoll density gradient and then cryopreserved, whereas patient PBMCs were collected both before and after transplant. Regarding this clone: Its antigen target is currently unknown. The record has no base qualities; no much larger clone is one base away.

This receptor was identified in a human donor who received a combined kidney and bone marrow transplant. The sequenced sample was CD4+ T cells from blood, obtained before the transplant.

In nucleotide form, the sequence is TGTGCCAGCAGCTTTCAGGGGCCGAGCTCCTACAATGAGCAGTTCTTC. The resulting protein is CASSFQGPSSYNEQFF. The V and J segments used are TRBV7-2 and TRBJ2-1, with a weak D call of TRBD1 (6 bases match). The CDR3 holds 16 amino acids from the cysteine to the phenylalanine. Only the CDR3 DNA is retained, 48 bases long and in frame from the first base. V is shortened by 3 bases, J by 0 bases, and the region joining them spans 12 bases. The germline V gene provides CDR1 SGHTA and CDR2 FQGNSA.